This is a list of T cell receptor beta chains from one sample in a study of shared T cell receptors in the human thymus. The repertoire was sequenced with immunoSEQ multiplex PCR; TCRdb's copy has only in-frame clones and lacks some. The sample records over 650,000 clones, 70% to 90% being singletons. The same data also contributed to another study, on human thymus T cells.

Sequenced material: thymocytes. These receptors originate from a boy younger than two with a congenital heart defect. CDR3s include the opening cysteine and the closing phenylalanine or tryptophan. D genes are given only for firm matches. Clone size is shown for a subset of rows, as once, few, many or a class of expanded clone.

TRBV5-6	NA	NA	TRBJ2-7	CASSRQGGAYEQYF	TGTGCCAGCAGCCGGCAGGGCGGAGCCTACGAGCAGTACTTC
TRBV15	NA	NA	TRBJ1-1	CATSRDPGEEDTEAFF	TGTGCCACCAGCAGAGATCCGGGGGAGGAGGACACTGAAGCTTTCTTT
TRBV4-3	TRBD2	NA	TRBJ2-7	CASSQEPRLAGHYEQYF	TGCGCCAGCAGCCAAGAACCGAGACTAGCGGGACACTACGAGCAGTACTTC
TRBV19	NA	NA	TRBJ2-2	CASSIQKGRATGELFF	TGTGCCAGTAGTATACAAAAGGGCAGGGCCACCGGGGAGCTGTTTTTT
TRBV5-3	NA	NA	TRBJ2-1	CARSYLTRMYEQFF	TGTGCCAGAAGCTACCTGACTAGAATGTATGAGCAGTTCTTC
TRBV5-6	TRBD1	NA	TRBJ2-7	CASRIQGALGNYEQYF	TGTGCCAGCAGGATACAGGGGGCCCTTGGCAACTACGAGCAGTACTTC
TRBV14	TRBD2	NA	TRBJ2-3	CASSRGGFDFTDTQYF	TGTGCCAGCAGCCGGGGGGGGTTTGACTTCACAGATACGCAGTATTTT
TRBV27	NA	few	TRBJ2-2	CASSRIENTGELFF	TGTGCCAGCAGTCGAATAGAGAACACCGGGGAGCTGTTTTTT
TRBV6-1	TRBD1	NA	TRBJ2-7	CASSVYRDRGREQYF	TGTGCCAGCAGTGTCTATCGAGACAGGGGTAGAGAGCAGTACTTC
TRBV7-4	NA	NA	TRBJ1-2	CASSEVLLGTQRTF	TGTGCCAGCAGCGAGGTCCTGTTGGGGACTCAACGCACCTTC
TRBV5-8	NA	NA	TRBJ1-5	CASSLFIQSGNQPQHF	TGTGCCAGCAGCTTGTTTATCCAGTCCGGCAATCAGCCCCAGCATTTT